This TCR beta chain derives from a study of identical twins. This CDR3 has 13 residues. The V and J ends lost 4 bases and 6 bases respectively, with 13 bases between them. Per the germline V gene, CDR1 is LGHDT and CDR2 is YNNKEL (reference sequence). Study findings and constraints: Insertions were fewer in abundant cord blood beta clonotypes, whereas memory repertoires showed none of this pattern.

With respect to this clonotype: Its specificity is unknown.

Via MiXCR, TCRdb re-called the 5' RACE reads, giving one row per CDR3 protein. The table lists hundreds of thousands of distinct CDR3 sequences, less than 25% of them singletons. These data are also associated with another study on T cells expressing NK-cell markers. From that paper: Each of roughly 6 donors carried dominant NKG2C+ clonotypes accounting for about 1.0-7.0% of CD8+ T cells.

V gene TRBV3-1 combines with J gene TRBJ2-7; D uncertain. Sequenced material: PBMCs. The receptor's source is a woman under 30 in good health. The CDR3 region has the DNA TGTGCCAGCAGCCCAGTACGACACTCCGAGCAGTACTTC. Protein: CASSPVRHSEQYF.